The rows below give T cell receptor beta chains drawn from one sample of a study of blood T cell repertoires in COVID-19. Using immunoSEQ multiplex PCR, the repertoire was profiled, and TCRdb retains in-frame clones only, with some absent. The repertoire has under 450,000 clones, about 89% of them found once; the top ten carry 1.3%. Sequences were obtained from PBMCs or T cells enriched from blood (not recorded which). These receptors originate from a young man who had recovered from COVID-19. The CDR3 runs from the conserved cysteine through the conserved F or W. A D gene is named only where the DNA matches it firmly. Size values are once, few and many counts, or a class for expanded clones, and some rows have none.

- | TRBJ2-3 | - | TRBV14 | CASSQRRGWTDTQYF | TGTGCCAGCAGCCAAAGGAGGGGATGGACAGATACGCAGTATTTT
- | TRBJ2-7 | - | TRBV5-6 | CASSLPGGYEQYF | TGTGCCAGCAGCTTGCCAGGAGGGTACGAGCAGTACTTC
- | TRBJ1-2 | - | TRBV18 | CASSPTLNYGYTF | TGTGCCAGCTCACCGACACTTAACTATGGCTACACCTTC
- | TRBJ2-3 | - | TRBV7-3 | CASSLAGFPTDTQYF | TGTGCCAGCAGCTTAGCGGGGTTTCCGACAGATACGCAGTATTTT
- | TRBJ1-4 | - | TRBV10-3 | CAIRAGEEEKLFF | TGTGCCATCAGGGCGGGGGAGGAAGAAAAACTGTTTTTT
TRBD1 | TRBJ1-3 | - | TRBV19 | CASSIELRDSQGPGNTIYF | TGTGCCAGTAGTATAGAGCTTCGGGACAGCCAAGGACCTGGAAACACCATATATTTT
- | TRBJ1-2 | once | TRBV6-5 | CASREPQGLGYTF | TGTGCCAGCAGAGAGCCCCAGGGTTTGGGCTACACCTTC
TRBD2 | TRBJ2-3 | - | TRBV5-1 | CASSFQLVTGTSTTDTQYF | TGCGCCAGCAGCTTTCAACTAGTTACCGGGACTAGCACAACAGATACGCAGTATTTT
- | TRBJ1-5 | - | TRBV5-5 | CASSLSGRVYSNQPQHF | TGTGCCAGCAGCTTGTCGGGGAGGGTCTATAGCAATCAGCCCCAGCATTTT
- | TRBJ1-5 | - | TRBV5-5 | CASSLVAGTNQPQHF | TGTGCCAGCAGCTTGGTGGCAGGGACAAATCAGCCCCAGCATTTT
- | TRBJ1-4 | once | TRBV5-5 | CASSLVKGGPLGEKLFF | TGTGCCAGCAGCTTGGTAAAGGGGGGGCCGCTTGGAGAAAAACTGTTTTTT
TRBD1 | TRBJ1-1 | - | TRBV10-3 | CAISEDRGRNTEAFF | TGTGCCATCAGTGAGGACAGGGGTCGGAACACTGAAGCTTTCTTT
- | TRBJ2-3 | - | TRBV12-3/TRBV12-4 | CASSSADTQYF | TGTGCCAGCAGTTCTGCAGATACGCAGTATTTT
TRBD1 | TRBJ1-1 | - | TRBV4-1 | CASSQPRGPTEAFF | TGCGCCAGCAGCCAACCAAGGGGGCCAACTGAAGCTTTCTTT